What follows is one TCR beta chain and its context. After extraction with the RNeasy kit, about 0.45 to 1 ug of the RNA was reverse transcribed using random hexamers. TCRdb reprocessed the immunoSEQ multiplex PCR reads via MiXCR and lists one record per CDR3 protein. Of about 200,000 distinct CDR3 sequences in the sample, roughly 96% were seen once. The ends lost 3 bases at V and 4 bases at J; junction bases unmatched: 4. This CDR3 region has 15 residues. Germline V gene data show CDR1 as MNHEY and CDR2 as SMNVEV (reference sequence). This sample stems from a study of CD8 T cells in Susac syndrome. Sequencing was performed on CD4+ T cells from PBMCs. This receptor was identified in a human donor in good health. The genes are TRBV27 and TRBJ2-5; 11 bases match TRBD1. CDR3 nucleotides: TGTGCCAGCAGTTTGGGACAGGGGGTCAGAGAGACCCAGTACTTC. Translating gives CASSLGQGVRETQYF.